These T cell receptor beta chains were read from a single sample in a study of monozygotic twins with inflammatory bowel disease. TCRdb re-called the 5' RACE reads; every CDR3 protein appears as one record, without DNA. The sample is made up of hundreds of thousands of distinct CDR3 sequences, and the top ten hold 2% to 2.5% of it. The sequenced material came from blood. These receptors were taken from a human donor with ulcerative colitis or Crohn's disease, or a healthy co-twin of an affected twin (not recorded which). Both conserved end residues are part of each CDR3.

J,V,CDR3
TRBJ2-1,TRBV7-9,CASSRRTGDEQFF
TRBJ1-2,TRBV21-1,CASSRKGGNYGYTF
TRBJ2-3,TRBV20-1,CSATRASDTQYF
TRBJ1-2,TRBV18,CASSPPLEEGYTF
TRBJ2-3,TRBV5-1,CASSLPQAISTDTQYF
TRBJ2-7,TRBV12-3/TRBV12-4,CASAFRGQFYEQYF
TRBJ2-3,TRBV7-9,CASSSRLEATDTQYF
TRBJ2-7,TRBV12-3/TRBV12-4,CASSFRQGSDEQYF
TRBJ1-5,TRBV5-8,CASSLFPGGQGTQPQHF
TRBJ2-1,TRBV20-1,CSARDGDWIGNEQFF
TRBJ1-1,TRBV6-1,CASSGTGPGNTEAFF
TRBJ1-2,TRBV9,CASSVGTDLRGYTF
TRBJ2-6,TRBV6-6,CASSQPGANVLTF
TRBJ1-6,TRBV6-1,CASSDGSMSPLHF
TRBJ2-7,TRBV20-1,CSATGSQGYEQYF
TRBJ2-3,TRBV20-1,CSAKRDGTDTQYF
TRBJ2-1,TRBV27,CASSLYHYNEQFF
TRBJ2-1,TRBV7-3,CASSVLAGGHYEQFF
TRBJ2-7,TRBV29-1,CSVEDDQNLRYGQYF
TRBJ2-7,TRBV14,CASSRTVAYEQYF
TRBJ2-7,TRBV5-6,CASSDGPHSYEQYF
TRBJ2-2,TRBV14,CPVRRPGELFF
TRBJ1-1,TRBV10-3,CAISALRTGGTVAFF
TRBJ1-5,TRBV20-1,CSAREGTGYQPQHF
TRBJ1-5,TRBV30,CAWSIDTSNQPQHF
TRBJ2-3,TRBV5-4,CASSLVGRTGGTDTQYF
TRBJ2-2,TRBV6-5,CASSYSIRGSAGTGELFF
TRBJ2-3,TRBV5-1,CASGRGGPDTQYF
TRBJ2-7,TRBV5-1,CASSQKQGRYEQYF
TRBJ2-7,TRBV20-1,CSAPLGGTLTYEQYF
TRBJ2-1,TRBV5-1,CASSSQAATEQFF
TRBJ1-2,TRBV11-1,CASSPTRSQANYGYTF
TRBJ2-7,TRBV10-3,CAISTGLAGNPTYF
TRBJ2-4,TRBV28,CASSLQVHIQYF
TRBJ2-7,TRBV6-5,CASSYWGGRSYEQYF
TRBJ2-4,TRBV5-8,CASSLGSLRQGDIQYF
TRBJ2-3,TRBV5-1,CASSLAGGLTDTQYF
TRBJ2-7,TRBV20-1,CSARDLWAESSYEQYF
TRBJ1-1,TRBV29-1,CSGGHNAEAFF
TRBJ1-1,TRBV5-5,CASSLVQGMNTEAFF
TRBJ2-7,TRBV5-1,CASSFLGSYEQYF
TRBJ1-2,TRBV6-1,CASSARDREDTF
TRBJ2-7,TRBV5-1,CASSFKLAGGASEQYF
TRBJ1-1,TRBV28,CASSSHRTGVAFF
TRBJ2-3,TRBV7-2,CASSLEVGRDTQYF
TRBJ1-1,TRBV12-3/TRBV12-4,CASSRGQGHTEAFF
TRBJ2-7,TRBV20-1,CSARPRDRGYEQYF
TRBJ2-3,TRBV2,CASSEFFLSTDTQYF
TRBJ2-2,TRBV20-1,CSVPEGDTGELFF
TRBJ1-6,TRBV11-2,CASTLYRSRQTLHF
TRBJ1-5,TRBV20-1,CSASRGPYSNQPQHF
TRBJ2-1,TRBV20-1,CSAELAGGSTNNEQFF
TRBJ2-7,TRBV12-3/TRBV12-4,CASTPGQAYQQYF
TRBJ2-7,TRBV27,CASSPLTTYEQYF
TRBJ2-7,TRBV7-2,CASSRAGPGSYEQYF
TRBJ2-5,TRBV20-1,CSARQGNVETQYF
TRBJ2-7,TRBV5-4,CASSWGLFEGGYEQYF